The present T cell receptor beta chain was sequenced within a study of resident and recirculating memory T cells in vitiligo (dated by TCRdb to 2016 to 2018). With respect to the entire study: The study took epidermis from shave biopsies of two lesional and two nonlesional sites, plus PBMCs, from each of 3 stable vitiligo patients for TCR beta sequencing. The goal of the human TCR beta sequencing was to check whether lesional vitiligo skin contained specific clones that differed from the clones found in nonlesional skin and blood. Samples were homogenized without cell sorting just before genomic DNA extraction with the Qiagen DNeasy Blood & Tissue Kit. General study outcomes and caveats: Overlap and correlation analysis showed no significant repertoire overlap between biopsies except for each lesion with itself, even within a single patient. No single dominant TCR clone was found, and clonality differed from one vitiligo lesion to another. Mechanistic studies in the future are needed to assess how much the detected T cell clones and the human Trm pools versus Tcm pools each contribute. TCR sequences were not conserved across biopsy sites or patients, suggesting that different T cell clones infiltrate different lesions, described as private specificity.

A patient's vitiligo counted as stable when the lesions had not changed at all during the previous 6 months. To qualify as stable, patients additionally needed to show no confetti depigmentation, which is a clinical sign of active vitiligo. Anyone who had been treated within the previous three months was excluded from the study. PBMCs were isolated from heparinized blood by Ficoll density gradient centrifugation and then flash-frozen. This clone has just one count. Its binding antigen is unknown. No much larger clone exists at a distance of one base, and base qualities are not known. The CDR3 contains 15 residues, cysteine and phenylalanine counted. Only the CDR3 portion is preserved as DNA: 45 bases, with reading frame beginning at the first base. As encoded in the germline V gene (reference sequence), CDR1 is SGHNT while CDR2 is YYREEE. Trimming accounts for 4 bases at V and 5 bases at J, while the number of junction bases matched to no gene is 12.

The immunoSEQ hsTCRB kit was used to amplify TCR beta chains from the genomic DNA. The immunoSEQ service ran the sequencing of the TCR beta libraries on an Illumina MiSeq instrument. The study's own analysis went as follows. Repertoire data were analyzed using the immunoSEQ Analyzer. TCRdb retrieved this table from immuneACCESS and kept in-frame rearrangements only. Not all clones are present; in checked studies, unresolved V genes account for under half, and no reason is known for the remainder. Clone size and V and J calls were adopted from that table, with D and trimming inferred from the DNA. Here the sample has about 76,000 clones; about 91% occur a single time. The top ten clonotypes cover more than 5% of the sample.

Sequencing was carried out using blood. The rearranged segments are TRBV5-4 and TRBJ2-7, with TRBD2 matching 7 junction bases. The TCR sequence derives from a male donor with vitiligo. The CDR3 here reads CASSARGRGVDEQYF. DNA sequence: TGTGCCAGCAGCGCGCGGGGACGGGGGGTCGACGAGCAGTACTTC.